The text below deals with one TCR beta chain. This clonotype was seen a handful of times. Its recognized antigen is unknown. No base qualities exist here, and no much larger clone lies one base off it. The CDR1 and CDR2 encoded by the germline V gene are MNHEY and SVGEGT. Its CDR3 holds 13 amino acids, cysteine through phenylalanine. Just CDR3 DNA is preserved here, 39 bases in frame from base 1. Trimming takes 11 bases from V and 2 bases from J, and the germline ends sit 13 bases apart. Library construction relied on 5' RACE. Sequencing instrument: Illumina HiSeq 2000. A universal primer binding site was introduced by template switching, and a unique molecular identifier was present in the final cDNA, enabling accurate counting of TCR cDNA molecules. Specific primers in the conserved constant-segment region were used to synthesize first-strand cDNA for the TCR alpha and beta chains. To control for contamination, every cDNA library was double barcoded, receiving both a SMART-Mk sample barcode and Illumina barcodes. Two successive PCR steps introduced TruSeq adapter sequences along with Illumina sample barcodes. The Illumina HiSeq platform was used with custom primers to sequence TCR alpha and beta cDNA libraries. Under the source paper's analysis protocol: Raw reads were processed with MiGEC to extract unique molecular identifiers, and MiXCR was used to determine CDR3 positions. Recombination models were inferred per individual with the repgenHMM and IGoR tools using an EM algorithm. Shared clonotype analysis was performed with the tcR package in R, normalizing sharing by the product of cloneset sizes. Out-of-frame nonproductive sequences were analyzed to study raw recombination free of thymic and clonal selection effects. TCRdb's own reprocessing of the public reads used fastp at Q25 and MiXCR and kept productive beta chains. Every entry covers one CDR3 protein and lists the most common genes and DNA from its rows. It is TCRdb's table, rather than the study itself, that gives the V and J calls and clone size. Across this sample there are 1.5 million to 2 million distinct CDR3 sequences, with about 31% seen only once. About 0.27% of the sample goes to the ten largest clones.

The sample is drawn from a study of identical twins (TCRdb year 2016). Study-level background: TCR alpha and beta repertoires from monozygotic twins, unrelated adults of various ages and cord blood were deep-sequenced to test whether fetal clonotypes persist. Replicate twin experiments were performed at different times using different library preparation protocols to rule out contamination.

What the work shows at the level of the full study, not this receptor alone: Recombination models systematically underestimated out-of-frame TCR alpha sharing in monozygotic twins but agreed with sharing between unrelated individuals. Invariant T cells such as MAIT and iNKT could partly confound zero-insertion analyses, though diverse VJ usage argued against this for most clonotypes. Fewer insertions were carried by abundant cord blood beta clonotypes; a weaker similar trend was observed in young adult naive repertoires, while no such trend was observed in memory repertoires. Because the same donors could not be followed over many years, the conclusions relied on cross-sectional statistical analysis. Compared with coincidental sharing between unrelated individuals, out-of-frame TCR alpha sequences shared between twins had an excess of sequences with low generation probability. The excess sharing between twins in beta out-of-frame sequences was weaker because fewer shared sequences reduced the signal-to-noise ratio.

Every donor in the study was a healthy Caucasian. The sequence links TRBV6-2 or TRBV6-3 to TRBJ1-5, with an unclear D gene assignment. The specimen sequenced was cord blood. This receptor was identified in a newborn girl in good health. The CDR3 protein is CACTRIGNQPQHF. The DNA sequence is as follows: TGTGCCTGTACCCGGATCGGCAATCAGCCCCAGCATTTT.